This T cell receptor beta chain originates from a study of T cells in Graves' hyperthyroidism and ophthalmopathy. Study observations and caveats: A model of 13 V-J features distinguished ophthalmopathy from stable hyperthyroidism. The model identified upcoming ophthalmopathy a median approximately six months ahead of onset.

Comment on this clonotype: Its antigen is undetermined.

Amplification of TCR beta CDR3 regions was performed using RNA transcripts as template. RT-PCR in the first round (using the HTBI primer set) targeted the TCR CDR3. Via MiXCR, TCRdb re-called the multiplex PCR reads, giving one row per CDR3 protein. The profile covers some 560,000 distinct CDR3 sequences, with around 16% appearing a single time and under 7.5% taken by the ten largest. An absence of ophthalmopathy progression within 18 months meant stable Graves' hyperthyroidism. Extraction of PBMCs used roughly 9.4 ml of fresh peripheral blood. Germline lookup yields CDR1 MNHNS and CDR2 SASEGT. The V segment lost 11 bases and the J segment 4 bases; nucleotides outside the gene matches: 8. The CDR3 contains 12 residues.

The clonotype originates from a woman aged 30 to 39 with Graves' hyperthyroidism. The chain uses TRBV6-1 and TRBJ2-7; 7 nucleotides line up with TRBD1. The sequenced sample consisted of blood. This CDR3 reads CAVRDRLYEQYF. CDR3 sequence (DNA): TGTGCCGTACGGGACAGACTTTACGAGCAGTACTTC.